This T cell receptor beta chain was sequenced for a study of CD8+ T cells in alopecia areata. As for the study in general: Skin from approximately 6-13-month-old C3H/HeJ graft donors with spontaneous alopecia went to approximately 6-10-week-old female C3H/HeJ mice. Study results and limitations: The study found TCR sharing across patients less clear than in mice, possibly for HLA reasons. There were also resident alphabeta T cells of normal skin sequenced in scalp samples. Lesional scalp exceeded normal scalp in clonality, especially in alopecia totalis/universalis.

Notes on this clone: Its target is not known. Gene names follow the mouse nomenclature. With the read ending 4 residues before the CDR3 end, the germline J gene is used to fill in that end.

Investigators isolated RNA and reverse transcribed it into cDNA to act as the sequencing template. Profiled with immunoSEQ multiplex PCR; TCRdb holds only in-frame clones, not every one. Sampling found around 110,000 clones, none seen once. Germline V lookup: CDR1 NSQYPW, CDR2 LRSPGD (reference sequence). Trimming took off 4 bases at V and 3 bases at J, with 7 bases between the two ends. CDR3 length equals 13 residues. Sequencing was done on a sample of lesional skin. V usage is TRBV1 and J usage is TRBJ2-1; a weak D match, TRBD2 (5 bases). The source of this sequence is a C3H/HeJ mouse with alopecia areata. The strain's MHC haplotype is H2-k. The CDR3 bases that were read are TGCACCTGCAGTGGGACTCCCTATGCT. It codes for CTCSGTPYA. The CDR3 in its entirety is CTCSGTPYAEQFF.